The 22 T cell receptor beta chains presented below share a single source sample, sequenced in a study of shared clonotypes between healthy human individuals. The naive CD8 population came from CD45RO-negative cells selected for CCR7, without terminally differentiated effector memory CD45RA+ cells. TCRdb's copy holds only in-frame clones and misses some; the assay was immunoSEQ multiplex PCR. The sample lists some 2 million clones; about 95% were seen once. Sequencing was done on a sample of naive CD8+ T cells sorted from blood. The source is a man aged 18 to 29 in good health.

The rearrangement uses TRBV5-6 and TRBJ1-2, with D possibly TRBD1 on 5 matching bases. The germline gives CDR1 SGHDT, CDR2 YYEEEE. V shed 0 bases and J shed 3 bases, with 12 bases lying between them. CDR3 length equals 15 residues. In nucleotides, the CDR3 is TGTGCCAGCAGCTTGGCCTTCGACAGATACTATGGCTACACCTTC. Protein: CASSLAFDRYYGYTF.

Remarks on this clone: Relative to the germline gene, one junction end is altered; a read error may explain this. The chain employs TRBV7-9 and TRBJ2-7, with D possibly called TRBD1 or TRBD2 (5 bases each). Germline V lookup: CDR1 SEHNR, CDR2 FQNEAQ (reference sequence). The CDR3 consists of 16 residues. CDR3 nucleotide sequence: TGTGCCAGCAGCAGTGGGGACCCCCCGCACCCTTACGGGCAGTACTTC. It specifies CASSSGDPPHPYGQYF.

CDR3 bases: TGTGCCAGCAGTGAATATGGGACTAGCGGCGACGAGCAGTACTTC. Amino acids: CASSEYGTSGDEQYF. The chain employs TRBV6-1 and TRBJ2-7, with 11 bases lining up with TRBD2. The CDR3 covers 15 residues. Germline-derived CDR1 and CDR2 are MNHNS and SASEGT. V lost 2 bases to trimming and J lost 5 bases; unmatched junction nucleotides: 5.

This chain uses TRBV11-2 with TRBJ2-7; D is possibly TRBD1 or TRBD2 (5 bases each). In germline, CDR1 is SGHAT, CDR2 FQNNGV. The V gene lost 5 bases and the J gene lost 3 bases, with 8 bases spanning the gap. The CDR3 is made up of 12 amino acids. This chain's CDR3 is CASSVGDYEQYF. In nucleotides, the CDR3 is TGTGCCAGCAGCGTGGGGGACTACGAGCAGTACTTC.

The gene calls are TRBV2 and TRBJ1-1; unclear D gene. Germline V gene sequence: CDR1 SNHLY, CDR2 FYNNEI. Trimming removed 5 bases at V and 1 base at J, with 11 bases between. This CDR3 is built from 14 residues. CDR3 DNA: TGTGCCAGCAGTATGATGCTAGGGAACACTGAAGCTTTCTTT. Encoded protein: CASSMMLGNTEAFF. The complete variable domain, with remaining parts taken from reference TRBV2 and TRBJ1-1, reads EPEVTQTPSHQVTQMGQEVILRCVPISNHLYFYWYRQILGQKVEFLVSFYNNEISEKSEIFDDQFSVERPDGSNFTLKIRSTKLEDSAMYFCASSMMLGNTEAFFGQGTRLTVV.

The rearrangement joins TRBV29-1 to TRBJ2-5; D remains ambiguous. The DNA end is a closer match to TRBJ2-7, so the J assignment may be wrong. Germline V CDR1 and CDR2: SQVTM, ANQGSEA. There are 12 residues in the CDR3. For the CDR3, the DNA is TGCAGCGTTCTTGGGCCCGGATACGAGCAGTACTTC. This gives the protein CSVLGPGYEQYF.

This rearrangement joins TRBV7-2 to TRBJ1-3; D perhaps matches TRBD1 (5 bases). Germline V gene data show CDR1 as SGHTA and CDR2 as FQGNSA. The germline V and J ends were trimmed by 5 bases and 0 bases, with 11 bases remaining between them. The CDR3 spans 15 residues. CDR3 bases: TGTGCCAGCAGCCGGGGGGAGAGCTCTGGAAACACCATATATTTT. This codes for CASSRGESSGNTIYF.

The genes are TRBV15 and TRBJ1-5; D not certain. Germline V gene data show CDR1 as LNHNV and CDR2 as YYDKDF (reference sequence). The CDR3 runs 15 residues. V was pared by 4 bases and J by 0 bases, with 10 bases between. The CDR3 region has the DNA TGTGCCACCAGCATGGTGGAGTCTAGCAATCAGCCCCAGCATTTT. Protein product: CATSMVESSNQPQHF. Complete variable domain (other parts from reference TRBV15 and TRBJ1-5): DAMVIQNPRYQVTQFGKPVTLSCSQTLNHNVMYWYQQKSSQAPKLLFHYYDKDFNNEADTPDNFQSRRPNTSFCFLDIRSPGLGDTAMYLCATSMVESSNQPQHFGDGTRLSIL.

This clone appeared a single time. The chain is built from TRBV4-1 and TRBJ2-5; TRBD2 agrees at 13 bases. The V gene's germline CDR1 is MGHRA and CDR2 YSYEKL. The CDR3 totals 20 residues. The trim removed 4 bases at V and 4 bases at J, leaving 18 bases unmatched. The CDR3, as DNA: TGCGCCAGCAGCCCCCTCGGGGGGACTAGCGGGACGTTGGGGCGAGAGACCCAGTACTTC. Translation: CASSPLGGTSGTLGRETQYF.

The chain links TRBV6-1 to TRBJ2-2; D is perhaps TRBD2 (6 bases). The germline gives CDR1 MNHNS, CDR2 SASEGT. The CDR3 length is 13 residues. Trimming removed 6 bases from V and 7 bases from J, with 12 bases in between. The CDR3 loop is CASSQTRGGELFF. CDR3 coding DNA: TGTGCCAGCAGCCAAACGCGGGGCGGGGAGCTGTTTTTT.

As concerns this clone: At the DNA level, this CDR3 is encoded by other sequences in the same sample as well. J is TRBJ2-7 and V is TRBV9; D is undetermined. The CDR3 length is 14 residues. Germline CDR1 and CDR2: SGDLS and YYNGEE. V was trimmed by 0 bases and J by 1 base, leaving 8 bases between them. The CDR3 nucleotides are TGTGCCAGCAGCGTAGAGGCCGCTTCCTACGAGCAGTACTTC. Protein: CASSVEAASYEQYF.

V usage is TRBV2 and J usage is TRBJ2-2; D gene uncertain. CDR1 and CDR2 (germline): SNHLY, FYNNEI. The ends were cut back, 4 bases at V and 7 bases at J, with 16 bases in the middle. The CDR3 is made up of 15 amino acids. The CDR3 coding sequence is TGTGCCAGCAGTGCGGGCACGGCCCCTGGCGGGGAGCTGTTTTTT. Residues: CASSAGTAPGGELFF. Variable domain in full (rest from reference TRBV2 and TRBJ2-2): EPEVTQTPSHQVTQMGQEVILRCVPISNHLYFYWYRQILGQKVEFLVSFYNNEISEKSEIFDDQFSVERPDGSNFTLKIRSTKLEDSAMYFCASSAGTAPGGELFFGEGSRLTVL.

CDR3 sequence (DNA): TGTGCCAGCAGGGTCATTGGGGGGGCGGGTGAAAAACTGTTTTTT. Protein sequence: CASRVIGGAGEKLFF. The chain combines TRBV6-1 with TRBJ1-4, with a possible D match to TRBD1 (6 bases). This CDR3 has 15 residues. Germline V CDR1 and CDR2: MNHNS, SASEGT. The V gene lost 6 bases and the J gene lost 7 bases, with 18 bases spanning the gap.

J is TRBJ2-1 and V is TRBV29-1, with 7 bases aligning to TRBD1. The CDR3 sequence is 14 residues long. The V and J ends lost 8 bases and 4 bases, in that order; junction bases with no gene match: 11. Germline V gives CDR1 SQVTM, CDR2 ANQGSEA. Written as DNA, the CDR3 is TGCAGCACCTTTCCCGGGACAGCTTACAATGAGCAGTTCTTC. Amino acids: CSTFPGTAYNEQFF.

V gene TRBV7-2 combines with J gene TRBJ2-3, with TRBD2 matching 7 bases. Germline CDR1 reads SGHTA; CDR2 reads FQGNSA. The CDR3 is 15 amino acids. The trim removed 4 bases at V and 1 base at J, leaving 5 bases unmatched. The CDR3 spells CASSSPAGGTDTQYF. CDR3 DNA: TGTGCCAGCAGCTCCCCGGCGGGGGGCACAGATACGCAGTATTTT. Full variable domain (rest looked up from reference TRBV7-2 and TRBJ2-3): GAGVSQSPSNKVTEKGKDVELRCDPISGHTALYWYRQSLGQGLEFLIYFQGNSAPDKSGLPSDRFSAERTGGSVSTLTIQRTQQEDSAVYLCASSSPAGGTDTQYFGPGTRLTVL.

This chain connects TRBV7-8 to TRBJ1-2; 8 bases match TRBD1. V lost 5 bases and J lost 5; bases outside the gene matches: 7. CDR3 length: 14 residues. CDR1 and CDR2 from the germline V gene are SGHVS and FQNEAQ. The DNA of the CDR3 is TGTGCCAGCAGCGACAGGGGTAGAGGGTATGGCTACACCTTC. Protein: CASSDRGRGYGYTF.

The gene calls are TRBV19 and TRBJ2-2, with a tentative D call TRBD2 (6 bases). In germline, CDR1 is LNHDA, CDR2 SQIVND (reference sequence). Trimming took 5 bases from V and 6 from J, leaving 19 bases between them. This CDR3 has 16 residues. The CDR3 DNA follows: TGTGCCAGTAGTTTCCGGGATGCAGGGAGGCCCGGGGAGCTGTTTTTT. Its protein product is CASSFRDAGRPGELFF.

The CDR3 reads CASSEGSQETQYF. The DNA for the CDR3 is TGTGCCAGCAGCGAGGGATCCCAAGAGACCCAGTACTTC. The gene calls are TRBV5-6 and TRBJ2-5, with D tentatively TRBD2 (5 bases). CDR3 size: 13 residues. CDR1 and CDR2 (germline): SGHDT, YYEEEE. The V and J ends lost 4 bases and 1 base respectively, with 8 bases between them.

This chain connects TRBV28 to TRBJ1-3; D ambiguous. From germline, CDR1 is MDHEN and CDR2 SYDVKM. Trimming shortened V by 8 bases and J by 4 bases, and 15 bases separated the two germline ends. There are 14 residues in the CDR3. This CDR3 reads CASGEGPMGNTIYF. The DNA for the CDR3 is TGTGCCAGCGGCGAGGGTCCAATGGGAAACACCATATATTTT.

The rearrangement links TRBV6-1 to TRBJ2-5; a weak D match, TRBD1 (6 bases). The CDR3 is 16 residues long. Germline assignment: CDR1 MNHNS and CDR2 SASEGT. Trimming stripped 3 bases from V and 1 base from J, with 15 bases between. The CDR3: CASSDGGVIFQETQYF. The CDR3 DNA reads TGTGCCAGCAGTGATGGGGGCGTTATCTTCCAAGAGACCCAGTACTTC.

The chain employs TRBV7-9 and TRBJ1-1; D is undetermined. The CDR3 has 13 amino acids. Germline V gene data show CDR1 as SEHNR and CDR2 as FQNEAQ (reference sequence). Trimming took 5 bases from V and 7 from J, leaving 14 bases between them. CDR3 in amino acids: CASSPDASNEAFF. The CDR3 DNA follows: TGTGCCAGCAGCCCCGATGCTTCCAATGAAGCTTTCTTT.

The rearrangement links TRBV28 to TRBJ2-5; D not resolved. CDR1 and CDR2 from the germline V gene are MDHEN and SYDVKM. Between the trimmed V and J ends, which lost 5 bases and 3 bases, there was a span of 16 bases. This CDR3 is built from 15 residues. CDR3 DNA: TGTGCCAGCAGTCCCTCGAGGAAAAGTGAAGAGACCCAGTACTTC. It is translated as CASSPSRKSEETQYF. Using reference TRBV28 and TRBJ2-5 for the parts outside the CDR3, the full variable domain is DVKVTQSSRYLVKRTGEKVFLECVQDMDHENMFWYRQDPGLGLRLIYFSYDVKMKEKGDIPEGYSVSREKKERFSLILESASTNQTSMYLCASSPSRKSEETQYFGPGTRLLVL.